The source of this TCR beta chain is a study of T-cell reconstitution after alpha-beta-depleted transplantation in children. Study-level points and caveats: TCRbeta diversity was high at day 60 in some patients (a result of surviving recipient T cells and thymic progenitors). Reportedly, roughly two months post-transplant, alpha-beta T cells arose from several hundred expanded graft clones. T cells produced anew were the main source of T-cell counts and diversity one year after transplant.

Unique molecular identifiers tagged the TCRbeta library. TCRdb fed the PCR reads into MiXCR, producing one record per CDR3 protein. The sample consists of about 1,000,000 distinct CDR3 sequences, about 29% of them appearing once. CDR1 and CDR2 (germline): SGHVS, FNYEAQ. V was pared by 0 bases and J by 1 base, with 17 bases between. The CDR3 sequence is 18 residues long. With regard to this clonotype: Its antigen is currently unknown.

The starting material was PBMCs, mostly from graft donor cells, obtained 360 days after TCRalphabeta/CD19-depleted stem cell transplant. V is TRBV7-6 and J is TRBJ2-3; D could derive from TRBD1 or TRBD2 (5 bases each). The sequence derives from a boy under three years old who had a stem cell transplant for SCID, so the T cells may come from the graft donor. Written as DNA, the CDR3 is TGTGCCAGCAGCTTAGCGCCGGGGTTGAGGGGTCGCACAGATACGCAGTATTTT. Protein sequence: CASSLAPGLRGRTDTQYF.